This T cell receptor beta chain was sequenced for a study of blood T cell repertoires in COVID-19. Study details: PBMCs, B-cell-depleted T cells, or T cells were the source of the cDNA or gDNA that made up the material.

Trimming shortened V by 6 bases and J by 5 bases, and 13 bases separated the two germline ends. CDR1 and CDR2 (germline): MRHNA, SNTAGT. CDR3 length: 13 residues. Seattle enrolled patients during active infection and tracked them longitudinally. This table comes from immunoSEQ multiplex PCR, and its TCRdb copy is limited to in-frame clones, with some not included. The data contain 250,000 to 350,000 clones, just over 90% of them singletons. The sample taken for sequencing was peripheral blood. The V and J genes are TRBV6-4 and TRBJ1-1, with D hard to call. The sequence was obtained from a woman aged 30 to 39 with COVID-19, enrolled during active disease. The CDR3 sequence is CASRKREGTEAFF. Written as DNA, the CDR3 is TGTGCCAGCAGGAAGAGAGAGGGTACTGAAGCTTTCTTT.